These 9 T cell receptor beta chains came from one sample sequenced in a study of cytomegalovirus exposure and HLA in healthy donors. The PCR used 60 Vbeta and 13 Jbeta primers. Sequencing was performed with immunoSEQ multiplex PCR; in TCRdb, only in-frame clones are kept and a portion is missing. The table has about 130,000 clones, over 70% seen once; the top ten hold around 2.1%. The specimen sequenced was PBMCs. Receptors originate from a woman aged 40 to 49 in good health and CMV-seropositive.

V usage is TRBV7-9 and J usage is TRBJ1-6, with 10 bases identical to TRBD1. The CDR3 has 16 amino acids. J gave up 4 bases and V 5 bases, and 5 bases lay outside the gene matches. Germline-derived CDR1 and CDR2 are SEHNR and FQNEAQ (reference sequence). This CDR3 reads CASSMGQGFYNSPLHF. Here the CDR3 DNA reads TGTGCCAGCAGCATGGGACAGGGGTTTTATAATTCACCCCTCCACTTT. Full variable domain (remainder filled in from reference TRBV7-9 and TRBJ1-6): DTGVSQNPRHKITKRGQNVTFRCDPISEHNRLYWYRQTLGQGPEFLTYFQNEAQLEKSRLLSDRFSAERPKGSFSTLEIQRTEQGDSAMYLCASSMGQGFYNSPLHFGNGTRLTVT.

The J gene is TRBJ1-3, the V gene TRBV29-1, with D maybe TRBD1 (5 bases). The CDR3 totals 15 residues. Germline V gene sequence: CDR1 SQVTM, CDR2 ANQGSEA. Trimming took 4 bases from V and 4 from J, leaving 17 bases between them. The CDR3 loop is CSVGPGTAGGNTIYF. In DNA form, the CDR3 reads TGCAGCGTTGGTCCCGGGACTGCGGGCGGAAACACCATATATTTT. The complete variable domain, with remaining parts taken from reference TRBV29-1 and TRBJ1-3, reads SAVISQKPSRDICQRGTSLTIQCQVDSQVTMMFWYRQQPGQSLTLIATANQGSEATYESGFVIDKFPISRPNLTFSTLTVSNMSPEDSSIYLCSVGPGTAGGNTIYFGEGSWLTVV.

This rearrangement joins TRBV6-5 to TRBJ2-7, with 7 positions matching TRBD2. Germline assignment: CDR1 MNHEY and CDR2 SVGAGI. The V and J ends lost 6 bases and 0 bases, in that order; junction bases with no gene match: 2. The CDR3 has 13 residues. CDR3 sequence reads: CASSRTSSYEQYF. CDR3 coding DNA: TGTGCCAGCAGCCGGACTAGCTCCTACGAGCAGTACTTC.

V usage is TRBV11-2 and J usage is TRBJ1-5; D gene ambiguous. The CDR3 sequence is 13 residues long. The V gene's germline CDR1 is SGHAT and CDR2 FQNNGV. V lost 5 bases and J 5 bases, leaving 10 bases between the germline ends. Here the CDR3 reads CASSQTGDQPQHF. The CDR3 nucleotides are TGTGCCAGCAGCCAAACGGGAGATCAGCCCCAGCATTTT. The complete variable domain, with remaining parts taken from reference TRBV11-2 and TRBJ1-5, reads EAGVAQSPRYKIIEKRQSVAFWCNPISGHATLYWYQQILGQGPKLLIQFQNNGVVDDSQLPKDRFSAERLKGVDSTLKIQPAKLEDSAVYLCASSQTGDQPQHFGDGTRLSIL.

The CDR3 DNA sequence: TGTGCCAGCACCGAGGCCCCAGATAGCAATCAGCCCCAGCATTTT. It specifies CASTEAPDSNQPQHF. The chain uses TRBV9 and TRBJ1-5; no definite D call. The CDR3 consists of 15 residues. Trimming left V 6 bases short and J 0 bases short, with 13 bases between. Germline V CDR1 and CDR2: SGDLS, YYNGEE.

The rearrangement links TRBV18 to TRBJ1-4, with D possibly TRBD1 on 6 matching bases. CDR3 length equals 14 residues. Trimming took 3 bases from V and 8 from J, leaving 13 bases between them. In germline, CDR1 is KGHSH, CDR2 LQKENI. CDR3 sequence reads: CASSPGGLEEKLFF. Written as DNA, the CDR3 is TGTGCCAGCTCACCGGGGGGGCTGGAAGAAAAACTGTTTTTT.

The chain joins TRBV14 to TRBJ1-1; D not resolved. The length of the CDR3 is 13 residues. Germline V CDR1 and CDR2: SGHDN, FVKESK. V gave up 4 bases and J gave up 4 bases, with 10 bases separating them. CDR3 residues: CASSPRGITEAFF. CDR3 in DNA: TGTGCCAGCAGCCCCCGCGGCATCACTGAAGCTTTCTTT.

The gene calls are TRBV12-5 and TRBJ2-7; tentatively, D is TRBD2 (6 bases). Germline V gene lookup returns CDR1 LGHNT and CDR2 FRNRAP. V dropped 5 bases and J dropped 6 bases, with 14 bases sitting between them. The CDR3 extends over 13 amino acids. CDR3 sequence reads: CASGPGLSSEQYF. The CDR3, as DNA: TGTGCTAGTGGTCCGGGACTCTCCAGCGAGCAGTACTTC.

The V gene is TRBV7-2, the J gene TRBJ2-3; D unclear. The CDR3 covers 14 residues. V dropped 5 bases and J dropped 3 bases, with 12 bases sitting between them. CDR1 and CDR2 from the germline V gene are SGHTA and FQGNSA. The CDR3 is CASSPSRVTDTQYF. CDR3 DNA sequence: TGTGCCAGCAGCCCCAGCCGGGTAACAGATACGCAGTATTTT.